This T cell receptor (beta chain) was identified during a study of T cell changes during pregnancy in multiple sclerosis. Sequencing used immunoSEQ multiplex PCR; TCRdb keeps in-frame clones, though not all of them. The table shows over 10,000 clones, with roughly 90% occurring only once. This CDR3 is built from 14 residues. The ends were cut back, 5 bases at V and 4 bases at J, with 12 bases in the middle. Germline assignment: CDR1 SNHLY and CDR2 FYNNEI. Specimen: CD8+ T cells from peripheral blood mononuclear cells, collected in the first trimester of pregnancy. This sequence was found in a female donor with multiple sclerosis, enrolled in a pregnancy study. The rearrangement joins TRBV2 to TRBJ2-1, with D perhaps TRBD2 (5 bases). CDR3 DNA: TGTGCCAGCAGTCCAGGACTGTTTTACAATGAGCAGTTCTTC. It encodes CASSPGLFYNEQFF. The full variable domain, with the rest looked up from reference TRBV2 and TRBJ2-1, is EPEVTQTPSHQVTQMGQEVILRCVPISNHLYFYWYRQILGQKVEFLVSFYNNEISEKSEIFDDQFSVERPDGSNFTLKIRSTKLEDSAMYFCASSPGLFYNEQFFGPGTRLTVL.